Each of the 13 T cell receptor beta chains below was sequenced from the same sample in a study of T cells in Graves' hyperthyroidism and ophthalmopathy. RNA transcripts yielded amplified TCR beta CDR3 regions. RT-PCR in the first round (using the HTBI primer set) targeted the TCR CDR3. TCRdb re-called the multiplex PCR reads with MiXCR, one entry per CDR3 protein. The sample lists fewer than 800,000 distinct CDR3 sequences, over 15% occurring once. The material sequenced was blood. These TCRs come from a man younger than 35 with Graves' hyperthyroidism.

This clonotype was seen at least ten times. This chain links TRBV9 with TRBJ2-2; no firm D call. Germline CDR1 reads SGDLS; CDR2 reads YYNGEE. V lost 5 bases and J 6 bases, leaving 8 bases between the germline ends. The length of the CDR3 is 12 residues. The CDR3 reads CASSALSGELFF. In DNA form, the CDR3 reads TGTGCCAGCAGTGCTCTGTCCGGGGAGCTGTTTTTT.

This chain uses TRBV29-1 with TRBJ2-1, with D possibly TRBD2 on 5 matching bases. Germline V gene data show CDR1 as SQVTM and CDR2 as ANQGSEA. This CDR3 is built from 13 residues. V lost 1 base and J 4 bases, leaving 8 bases between the germline ends. The CDR3 here is CSVEGTGYNEQFF. The CDR3 DNA sequence: TGCAGCGTTGAAGGGACGGGGTACAATGAGCAGTTCTTC.

This clonotype has at least ten counts. The CDR3 nucleotides are TGTGCCACCAGCGGACAGGGACCGGACACTGAAGCTTTCTTT. Its protein is CATSGQGPDTEAFF. The rearrangement uses TRBV24-1 and TRBJ1-1, with 8 bases that match TRBD1. V was clipped by 7 bases and J by 3 bases; unmatched bases: 6. The CDR3 loop spans 14 amino acids. The germline gives CDR1 KGHDR, CDR2 SFDVKD.

The CDR3 sequence: CASSDGGGRYNEQFF. The CDR3 DNA reads TGTGCCAGCAGTGACGGAGGCGGGAGGTACAATGAGCAGTTCTTC. This chain uses TRBV2 with TRBJ2-1, with 8 bases lining up with TRBD2. This CDR3 has 15 residues. Germline values: CDR1 SNHLY, CDR2 FYNNEI. V lost 3 bases to trimming and J lost 4 bases; unmatched junction nucleotides: 5. The variable domain in full, with the rest retrieved from reference TRBV2 and TRBJ2-1, is EPEVTQTPSHQVTQMGQEVILRCVPISNHLYFYWYRQILGQKVEFLVSFYNNEISEKSEIFDDQFSVERPDGSNFTLKIRSTKLEDSAMYFCASSDGGGRYNEQFFGPGTRLTVL.

At least ten counts were recorded for this clonotype. The chain recombines TRBV2 with TRBJ1-6; D possibly corresponds to TRBD1 (5 bases). This CDR3 is built from 13 residues. Per the germline V gene, CDR1 is SNHLY and CDR2 is FYNNEI. V lost 4 bases and J 13 bases, leaving 14 bases between the germline ends. The CDR3 DNA reads TGTGCCAGCAGTGGAGACGGGACCTCGCCCCTCCACTTT. Amino acids: CASSGDGTSPLHF.

Many counts were recorded for this clonotype. The chain combines TRBV7-2 with TRBJ2-7; the D is unclear. Germline CDR1 is SGHTA and CDR2 is FQGNSA. The CDR3 covers 14 residues. The V end was cut by 0 bases, the J end by 0 bases, with 6 bases between. CDR3 sequence (DNA): TGTGCCAGCAGCTTAGCAACGAGCTCCTACGAGCAGTACTTC. Translation gives CASSLATSSYEQYF.

This clonotype was recorded at least ten times. The V call is TRBV18, the J call TRBJ2-7; D is unclear. The CDR3 length is 14 residues. The V end was cut by 3 bases, the J end by 2 bases, with 11 bases between. Germline values: CDR1 KGHSH, CDR2 LQKENI. This chain's CDR3 is CASSPRGEPYEQYF. As DNA, the CDR3 is TGTGCCAGCTCACCCCGCGGCGAACCCTACGAGCAGTACTTC.

This clonotype was found many times. The V call is TRBV11-1, the J call TRBJ1-1; TRBD1 matches at 10 bases. CDR1 is SGHAT and CDR2 is FQDESV in the germline V gene (reference sequence). Losses at the gene ends were 5 bases for V and 6 bases for J; bases not matched to a gene: 9. The CDR3 consists of 15 residues. The CDR3 region has the DNA TGTGCCAGCAGCGCCTGGACAGGGGGATGGGCTGAAGCTTTCTTT. It is translated as CASSAWTGGWAEAFF.

J is TRBJ2-7 and V is TRBV2; 8 bases match TRBD2. This CDR3 spans 14 amino acids. J lost 2 bases, V lost 6 bases, and 6 bases had no gene match. Germline V gives CDR1 SNHLY, CDR2 FYNNEI. CDR3 residues: CASRSGRGTYEQYF. In nucleotides, the CDR3 is TGTGCCAGCAGGAGCGGGAGAGGTACCTACGAGCAGTACTTC.

At least ten counts were recorded for this clonotype. The rearrangement uses TRBV6-5 and TRBJ2-1, with D possibly being TRBD1 (5 bases). This CDR3 is built from 15 residues. Trimming pared 2 bases from V and 3 bases from J, leaving 11 bases between. Germline-derived CDR1 and CDR2 are MNHEY and SVGAGI. The CDR3 bases are TGTGCCAGCAGTTACGGGCAGGGCCTCTACAATGAGCAGTTCTTC. This gives the protein CASSYGQGLYNEQFF.

This clonotype showed up many times. The V and J genes are TRBV7-3 and TRBJ1-1, with D hard to call. The CDR3 is 13 amino acids. Germline values: CDR1 SGHTA, CDR2 FQGTGA. V lost 3 bases and J 0 bases, leaving 5 bases between the germline ends. In DNA, the CDR3 is TGTGCCAGCAGCTTCAGGCTGAACACTGAAGCTTTCTTT. Protein sequence: CASSFRLNTEAFF.

This clonotype has a handful of counts. The chain joins TRBV20-1 to TRBJ2-2; D could derive from TRBD1 or TRBD2 (5 bases each). Germline assignment: CDR1 DFQATT and CDR2 SNEGSKA (reference sequence). The CDR3 length is 15 residues. V dropped 6 bases and J dropped 4 bases, with 18 bases sitting between them. The CDR3 reads CSALGLSGGTGELFF. CDR3 nucleotides: TGCAGTGCCCTAGGACTCTCTGGGGGCACCGGGGAGCTGTTTTTT.

In regard to this clonotype: This clone may be a read error of a much larger clone one base away. This chain joins TRBV29-1 and TRBJ2-3, with TRBD1 as a possible D gene (5 bases). The CDR3 length is 14 residues. Germline lookup yields CDR1 SQVTM and CDR2 ANQGSEA. V was trimmed by 5 bases and J by 4 bases, leaving 16 bases between them. DNA of the CDR3: TGCAGCGTTAAAGGGCAGGGTAGGCCAGATACGCAGTATTTT. Translating gives CSVKGQGRPDTQYF.